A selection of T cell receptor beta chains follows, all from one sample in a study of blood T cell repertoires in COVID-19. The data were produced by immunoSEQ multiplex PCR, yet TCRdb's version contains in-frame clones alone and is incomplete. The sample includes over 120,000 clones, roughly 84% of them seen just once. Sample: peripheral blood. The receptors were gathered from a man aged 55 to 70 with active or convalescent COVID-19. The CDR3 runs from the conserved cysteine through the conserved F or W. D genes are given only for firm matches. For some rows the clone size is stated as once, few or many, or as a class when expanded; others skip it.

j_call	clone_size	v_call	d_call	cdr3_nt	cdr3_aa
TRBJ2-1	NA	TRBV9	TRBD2	TGTGCCAGCAGCGTAATTAGCGGGGGGGCGTACAATGAGCAGTTCTTC	CASSVISGGAYNEQFF
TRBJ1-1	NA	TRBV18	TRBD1	TGTGCCAGCTCACCGCAGACAGGGAAGACTGAAGCTTTCTTT	CASSPQTGKTEAFF
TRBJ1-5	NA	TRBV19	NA	TGTGCCAGTAGTCGCACAGGGTTTGGAAATCAGCCCCAGCATTTT	CASSRTGFGNQPQHF
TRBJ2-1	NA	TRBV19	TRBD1	TGTGCCAGTAGGGACAGGGAATCCTACAATGAGCAGTTCTTC	CASRDRESYNEQFF
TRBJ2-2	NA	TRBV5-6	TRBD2	TGTGCCAGCAGCTTCCTAGCGGGGATTGACACCGGGGAGCTGTTTTTT	CASSFLAGIDTGELFF
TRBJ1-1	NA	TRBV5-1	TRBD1	TGCGCCAGCAGCTCCACCCGACAGGGTCGGGCCACTGAAGCTTTCTTT	CASSSTRQGRATEAFF
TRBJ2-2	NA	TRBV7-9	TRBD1	TGTGCCAGCAGCTCGGGGCAGGGGGCCGGGGAGCTGTTTTTT	CASSSGQGAGELFF
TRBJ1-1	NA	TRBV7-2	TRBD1	TGTGCCAGCAGCTTAGGATACAACAGGGGAGAAGCTTTCTTT	CASSLGYNRGEAFF
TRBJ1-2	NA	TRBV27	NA	TGTGCCAGCAGTTCGTTTAACTATGGCTACACCTTC	CASSSFNYGYTF
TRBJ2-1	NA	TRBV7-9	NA	TGTGCCAGCAGCTTAGAGGAGGACTACTCCTACAATGAGCAGTTCTTC	CASSLEEDYSYNEQFF
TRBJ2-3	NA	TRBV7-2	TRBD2	TGTGCCAGCAGCTTGACTAGCGGAATTACAGATACGCAGTATTTT	CASSLTSGITDTQYF
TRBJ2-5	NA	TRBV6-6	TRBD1	TGTGCCAGCAGGCAAGGGGGCGTAGAGACCCAGTACTTC	CASRQGGVETQYF
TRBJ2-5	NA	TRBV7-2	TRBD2	TGTGCCAGCAGCTTTGGGGGACTAGCGGGAGGGCCGGGAGAGACCCAGTACTTC	CASSFGGLAGGPGETQYF
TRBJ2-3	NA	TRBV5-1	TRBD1	TGCGCCAGCAGCAGCCCGGACAGGGGTGCAGATACGCAGTATTTT	CASSSPDRGADTQYF
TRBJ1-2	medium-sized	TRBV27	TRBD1	TGTGCCAGCAGTCTACAGGGGGCTGGCTACACCTTC	CASSLQGAGYTF
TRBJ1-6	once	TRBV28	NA	TGTGCAACATTTCCGGCGGGGGGGCAAGGTTCACCCCTCCACTTT	CATFPAGGQGSPLHF
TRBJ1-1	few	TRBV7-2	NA	TGTGCCAGCAGCGGAAACAGGGTGGCTGAAGCTTTCTTT	CASSGNRVAEAFF
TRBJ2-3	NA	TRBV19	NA	TGTGCCAGTAGGCGTCGAATAAGCACAGATACGCAGTATTTT	CASRRRISTDTQYF
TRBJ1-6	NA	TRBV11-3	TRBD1	TGTGCCAGCAGCTTGGGACAGGGTGGCTATAATTCACCCCTCCACTTT	CASSLGQGGYNSPLHF
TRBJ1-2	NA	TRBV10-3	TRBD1	TGTGCCATCAGGGGGACAGGGGAATATGGCTACACCTTC	CAIRGTGEYGYTF
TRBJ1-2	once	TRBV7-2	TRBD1	TGTGCCAGCAGCTCCCGGATGGGTCAGGGGGCCGGTGGCTACACCTTC	CASSSRMGQGAGGYTF
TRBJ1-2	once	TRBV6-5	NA	TGTGCCACCATACGGGGGGAATATGGCTACACCTTC	CATIRGEYGYTF
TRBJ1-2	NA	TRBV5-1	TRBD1	TGCGCCAGCAGCCAACAGGGGAGAGGCTATGGCTACACCTTC	CASSQQGRGYGYTF
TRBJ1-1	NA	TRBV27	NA	TGTGCCAGCAGTTTAGAGGGGGGGGGCGTAAACACTGAAGCTTTCTTT	CASSLEGGGVNTEAFF
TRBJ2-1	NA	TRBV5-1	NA	TGCGCCAGCAGCCCCCAGGGGTCAGGCGGCGGGCCTCATTACAATGAGCAGTTCTTC	CASSPQGSGGGPHYNEQFF
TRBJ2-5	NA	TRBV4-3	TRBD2	TGCGCCAGCAGCCCGCGACTAGCGGTGTACCAAGAGACCCAGTACTTC	CASSPRLAVYQETQYF
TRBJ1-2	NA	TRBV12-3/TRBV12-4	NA	TGTGCCAGCAGTTTAGGCAGGGGTTATGGCTACACCTTC	CASSLGRGYGYTF
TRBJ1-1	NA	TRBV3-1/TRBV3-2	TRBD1	TGTGCCAGCAGTCGGACAGGGGGCACTGAAGCTTTCTTT	CASSRTGGTEAFF
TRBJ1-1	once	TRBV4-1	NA	TGCGCCAGCAGCCAAGGGACAGATATGAACACTGAAGCTTTCTTT	CASSQGTDMNTEAFF
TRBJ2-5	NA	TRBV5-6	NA	TGTGCCAGCAGCGAACCACTGGACAGAAACCGGGAGACCCAGTACTTC	CASSEPLDRNRETQYF
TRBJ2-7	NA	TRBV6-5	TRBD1	TGTGCCAGCTCGGAGTTCCGGGACAGCTACGAGCAGTACTTC	CASSEFRDSYEQYF
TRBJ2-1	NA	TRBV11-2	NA	TGTGCCAGCAGTTCCCAACAGGTCTCCTACAATGAGCAGTTCTTC	CASSSQQVSYNEQFF
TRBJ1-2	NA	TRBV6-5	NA	TGTGCCAGCTTTTCAGGGTCTTCTGGCTACACCTTC	CASFSGSSGYTF
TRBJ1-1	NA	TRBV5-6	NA	TGTGCCAGCAGCTGGGGGGAGGACACTGAAGCTTTCTTT	CASSWGEDTEAFF
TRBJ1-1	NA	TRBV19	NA	TGTGCCAGTACCCCCATTTCGGACAGTCTGAACACTGAAGCTTTCTTT	CASTPISDSLNTEAFF
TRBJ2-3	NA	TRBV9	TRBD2	TGTGCCAGCAGCGCGTTAGCGGGGGGGGGCACAGATACGCAGTATTTT	CASSALAGGGTDTQYF
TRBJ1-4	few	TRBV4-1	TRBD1	TGCGCCAGCAGTCGACAGGGGAATAATGAAAAACTGTTTTTT	CASSRQGNNEKLFF
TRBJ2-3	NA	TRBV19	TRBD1	TGTGCCAGTATCCTGACAGGGAGTGTGGGCACAGATACGCAGTATTTT	CASILTGSVGTDTQYF
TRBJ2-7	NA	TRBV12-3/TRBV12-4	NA	TGTGCCAGCAGTTTACGAGAGGCCTACGAGCAGTACTTC	CASSLREAYEQYF
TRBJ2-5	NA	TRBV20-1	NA	TGCAGTGCTAGACAGGAGACCCAGTACTTC	CSARQETQYF
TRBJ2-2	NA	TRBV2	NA	TGTGCCAGCATGCGGACAGACTACACCGGGGAGCTGTTTTTT	CASMRTDYTGELFF
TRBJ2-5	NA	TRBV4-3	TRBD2	TGCGCCAGCAGCCAAGAGGGGACTAGCGGGAGAGGGTCAGAGACCCAGTACTTC	CASSQEGTSGRGSETQYF
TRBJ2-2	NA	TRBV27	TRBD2	TGTGCCAGCAGTTTATACGGGAGGGGAAACACCGGGGAGCTGTTTTTT	CASSLYGRGNTGELFF
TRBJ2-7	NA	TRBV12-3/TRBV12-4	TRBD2	TGTGCCAGCAGTCTAAGGACTAGCGGGGCCTACTTC	CASSLRTSGAYF
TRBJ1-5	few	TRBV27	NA	TGTGCCAGCCAGAGTCGGGGGAGGAAAGACCAGCCCCAGCATTTT	CASQSRGRKDQPQHF
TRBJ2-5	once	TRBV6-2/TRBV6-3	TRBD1	TGTGCCAGCAGTTACGGGACAGGGGGAAAGGAGACCCAGTACTTC	CASSYGTGGKETQYF
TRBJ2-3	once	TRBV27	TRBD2	TGTGCCAGCAGCCCCGGGACTAGCTATGTAACAGATACGCAGTATTTT	CASSPGTSYVTDTQYF
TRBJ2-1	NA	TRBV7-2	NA	TGTGCCAGCAGCTTAGTAGGCACGGGGTCCTACAATGAGCAGTTCTTC	CASSLVGTGSYNEQFF
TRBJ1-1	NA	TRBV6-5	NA	TGTGCCAGCAGCAGAGGAGGGCACACTGAAGCTTTCTTT	CASSRGGHTEAFF
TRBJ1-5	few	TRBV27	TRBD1	TGTGCCAGCAGTTTACTATATTTCGGGACAGATTATCAGCCCCAGCATTTT	CASSLLYFGTDYQPQHF
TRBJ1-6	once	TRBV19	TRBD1	TGTGCCAGTAGTATAGTATCCGATGGGAAGTTCTTCCCTACAGGGGGGAATTCACCCCTCCACTTT	CASSIVSDGKFFPTGGNSPLHF
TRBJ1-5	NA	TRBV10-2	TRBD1	TGCGCCAGCACTGGGACAGTTAATCAGCCCCAGCATTTT	CASTGTVNQPQHF
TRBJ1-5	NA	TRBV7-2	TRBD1	TGTGCCAGCAGCATCCGGGACAGGGGTGGGAATCAGCCCCAGCATTTT	CASSIRDRGGNQPQHF
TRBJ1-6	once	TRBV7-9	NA	TGTGCCAGCAGCTTAGACAGTCTTCCCCTCCACTTT	CASSLDSLPLHF
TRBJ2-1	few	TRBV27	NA	TGTGCCAGCAGTTTATCCGGGGTAGGTGAGCAGTTCTTC	CASSLSGVGEQFF